This T cell receptor beta chain emerged from a study of cytomegalovirus exposure and HLA in healthy donors. The CDR3 is 17 residues long. V gave up 0 bases and J gave up 0 bases, with 12 bases separating them. Germline values: CDR1 LGHNA, CDR2 YSLEER. Sequencing used immunoSEQ multiplex PCR; TCRdb keeps in-frame clones, though not all of them. The sample lists roughly 180,000 clones, around 86% seen once, with less than 9.5% in the top ten. The receptor comes from a man aged 25-45 years in good health and CMV-seropositive. V is TRBV4-3 and J is TRBJ1-3; D is possibly TRBD1 (5 bases). Sequenced material: PBMCs. The CDR3 is CASSQDLGVSSGNTIYF. As DNA, the CDR3 is TGCGCCAGCAGCCAAGATCTGGGGGTCAGCTCTGGAAACACCATATATTTT.